This T cell receptor beta chain was found in a study of response to subunit inactivated influenza vaccine. Germline V CDR1 and CDR2: SGHVS, FQNEAQ. The CDR3 is 16 amino acids. Deletions cut 1 base from V and 3 bases from J, with 13 bases between. TCRdb re-called the RT-PCR reads with MiXCR, one entry per CDR3 protein. The sample has 400,000 to 650,000 distinct CDR3 sequences; approximately 7.2% are singletons. A note on this clonotype: Its antigen is as yet unknown.

Study-wide results and caveats: T cells newly recruited by each seasonal influenza vaccination are few, the authors suggested.

Sequencing used PBMCs from blood, obtained roughly 24 months after vaccination. The clonotype was recovered from a man between 50 and 69 years old who received an inactivated influenza vaccine. The V call is TRBV7-8, the J call TRBJ2-1; D not resolved. For the CDR3, the DNA is TGTGCCAGCAGCTTAGAGGCACTTGGTAACTACAATGAGCAGTTCTTC. This gives the protein CASSLEALGNYNEQFF.